This TCR beta chain was identified in a study of T cell responses to AZD1222 COVID-19 vaccine. Points from the study as a whole: Among AZD1222 vaccinees, only 5 to 7 were seropositive at baseline. Clonal diversity was possibly underestimated, and white British individuals and females predominated among donors. All repertoire sampling was performed exclusively after the peak T cell response.

Turning to this clone: The antigen is unknown. Sequence at one end of the junction differs from germline and may be a read error.

Method: immunoSEQ multiplex PCR; TCRdb's copy keeps in-frame clones and lacks some. This table has approximately 80,000 clones, about 90% appearing once. The CDR3 runs 15 residues. CDR1 and CDR2 from the germline V gene are MGHRA and YSYEKL. The chain has TRBV4-1 and TRBJ1-5; 7 bases are shared with TRBD1. This sequence originates from an adult in good health. Sequencing used peripheral blood, obtained on day 0 of AZD1222 vaccination. CDR3: CATSPLGGHDQPQHF. In DNA, the CDR3 is TGCGCCACCAGCCCCTTAGGGGGCCACGATCAGCCCCAGCATTTT.